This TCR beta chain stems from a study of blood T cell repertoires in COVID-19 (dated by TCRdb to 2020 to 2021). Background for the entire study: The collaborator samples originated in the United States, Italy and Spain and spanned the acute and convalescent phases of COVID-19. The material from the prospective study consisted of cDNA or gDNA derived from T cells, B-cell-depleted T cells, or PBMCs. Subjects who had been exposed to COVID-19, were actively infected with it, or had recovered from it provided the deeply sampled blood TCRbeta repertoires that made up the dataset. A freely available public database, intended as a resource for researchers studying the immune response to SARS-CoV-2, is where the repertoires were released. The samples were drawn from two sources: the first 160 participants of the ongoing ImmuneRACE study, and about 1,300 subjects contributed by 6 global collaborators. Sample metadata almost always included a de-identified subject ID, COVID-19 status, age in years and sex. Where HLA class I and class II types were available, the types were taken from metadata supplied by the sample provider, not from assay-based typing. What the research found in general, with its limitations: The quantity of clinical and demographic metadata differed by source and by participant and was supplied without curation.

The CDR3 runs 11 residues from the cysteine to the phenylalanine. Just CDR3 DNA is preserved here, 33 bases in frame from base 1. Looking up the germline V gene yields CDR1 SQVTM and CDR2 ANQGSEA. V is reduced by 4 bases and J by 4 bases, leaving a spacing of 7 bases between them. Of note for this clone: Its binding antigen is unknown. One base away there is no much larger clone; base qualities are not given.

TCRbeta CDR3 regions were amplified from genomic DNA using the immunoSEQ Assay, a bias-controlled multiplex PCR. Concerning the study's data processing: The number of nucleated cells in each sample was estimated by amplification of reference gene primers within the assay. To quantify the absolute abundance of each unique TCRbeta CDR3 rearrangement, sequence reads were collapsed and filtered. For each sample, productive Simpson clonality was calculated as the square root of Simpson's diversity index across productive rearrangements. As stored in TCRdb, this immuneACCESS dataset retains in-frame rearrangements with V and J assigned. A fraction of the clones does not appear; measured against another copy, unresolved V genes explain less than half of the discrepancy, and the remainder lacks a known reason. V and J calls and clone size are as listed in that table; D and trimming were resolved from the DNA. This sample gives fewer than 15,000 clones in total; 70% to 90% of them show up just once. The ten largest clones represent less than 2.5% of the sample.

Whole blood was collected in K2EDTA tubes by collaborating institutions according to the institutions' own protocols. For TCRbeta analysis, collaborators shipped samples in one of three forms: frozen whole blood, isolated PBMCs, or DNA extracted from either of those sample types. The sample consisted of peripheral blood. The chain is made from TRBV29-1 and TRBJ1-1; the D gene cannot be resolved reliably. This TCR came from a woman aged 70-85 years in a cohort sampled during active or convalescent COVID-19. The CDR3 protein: CSVASGTEAFF. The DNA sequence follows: TGCAGCGTTGCCAGCGGCACTGAAGCTTTCTTT. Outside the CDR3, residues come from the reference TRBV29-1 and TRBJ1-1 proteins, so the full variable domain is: SAVISQKPSRDICQRGTSLTIQCQVDSQVTMMFWYRQQPGQSLTLIATANQGSEATYESGFVIDKFPISRPNLTFSTLTVSNMSPEDSSIYLCSVASGTEAFFGQGTRLTVV.